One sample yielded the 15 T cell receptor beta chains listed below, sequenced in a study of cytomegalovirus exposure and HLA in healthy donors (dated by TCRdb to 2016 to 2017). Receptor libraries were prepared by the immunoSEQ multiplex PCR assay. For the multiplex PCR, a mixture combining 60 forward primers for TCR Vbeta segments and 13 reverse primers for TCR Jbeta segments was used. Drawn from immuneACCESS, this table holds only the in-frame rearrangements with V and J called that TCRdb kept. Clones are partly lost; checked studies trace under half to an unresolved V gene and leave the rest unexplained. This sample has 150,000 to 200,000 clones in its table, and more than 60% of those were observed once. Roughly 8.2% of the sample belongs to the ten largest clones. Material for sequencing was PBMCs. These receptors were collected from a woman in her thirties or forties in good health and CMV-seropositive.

CDR3 nucleotides: TGCGCCAGCAGTCAGGACTCGGTACCCACAGATACGCAGTATTTT. Amino acids: CASSQDSVPTDTQYF. The chain is built from TRBV5-1 and TRBJ2-3; weak D call: TRBD2 (5 bases). The CDR3 loop spans 15 amino acids. Trimming removed 5 bases at V and 2 bases at J, with 15 bases between. Germline CDR1 is SGHRS and CDR2 is YFSETQ.

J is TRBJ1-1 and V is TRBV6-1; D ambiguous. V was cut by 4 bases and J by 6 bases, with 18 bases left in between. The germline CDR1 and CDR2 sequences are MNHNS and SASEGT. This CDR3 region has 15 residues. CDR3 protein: CASSVAGTGKPEAFF. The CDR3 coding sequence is TGTGCCAGCAGTGTCGCGGGTACTGGAAAACCTGAAGCTTTCTTT.

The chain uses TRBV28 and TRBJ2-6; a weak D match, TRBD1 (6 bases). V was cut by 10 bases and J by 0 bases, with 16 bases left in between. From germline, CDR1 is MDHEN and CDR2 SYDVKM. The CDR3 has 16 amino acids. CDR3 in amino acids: CATSNRVGSGANVLTF. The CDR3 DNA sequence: TGTGCCACCTCGAACAGGGTGGGCTCTGGGGCCAACGTCCTGACTTTC.

CDR3 DNA: TGTGCCAGCAGTTTCCCGGGACAGGAGTTATATGGCTACACCTTC. It translates to CASSFPGQELYGYTF. The rearrangement uses TRBV28 and TRBJ1-2, with 8 bases lining up with TRBD1. V lost 3 bases, J lost 5 bases, and 8 bases stayed unmatched. Germline CDR1 MDHEN, CDR2 SYDVKM. The CDR3 is 15 amino acids.

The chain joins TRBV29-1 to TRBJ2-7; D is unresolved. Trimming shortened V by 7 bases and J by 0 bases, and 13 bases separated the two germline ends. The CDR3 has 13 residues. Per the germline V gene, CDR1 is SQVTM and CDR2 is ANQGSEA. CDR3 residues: CSGVVRSSYEQYF. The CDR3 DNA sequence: TGCAGCGGTGTGGTCAGATCCTCCTACGAGCAGTACTTC.

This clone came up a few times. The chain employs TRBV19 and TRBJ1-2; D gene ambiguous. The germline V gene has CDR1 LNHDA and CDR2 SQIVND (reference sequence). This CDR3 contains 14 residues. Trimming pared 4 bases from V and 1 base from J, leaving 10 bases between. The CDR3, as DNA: TGTGCCAGTAGTACCCCGGGTCTTAACTATGGCTACACCTTC. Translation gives CASSTPGLNYGYTF.

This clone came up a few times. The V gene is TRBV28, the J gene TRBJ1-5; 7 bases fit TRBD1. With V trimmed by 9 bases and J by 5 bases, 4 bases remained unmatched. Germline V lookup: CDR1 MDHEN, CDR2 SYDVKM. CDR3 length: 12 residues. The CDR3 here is CASRGPHQPQHF. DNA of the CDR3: TGTGCCAGTAGGGGGCCGCATCAGCCCCAGCATTTT.

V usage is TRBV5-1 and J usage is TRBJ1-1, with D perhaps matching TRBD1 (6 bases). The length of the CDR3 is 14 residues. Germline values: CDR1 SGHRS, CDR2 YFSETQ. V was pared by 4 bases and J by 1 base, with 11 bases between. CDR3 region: CASSALGANTEAFF. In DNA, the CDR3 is TGCGCCAGCAGCGCATTGGGGGCGAACACTGAAGCTTTCTTT. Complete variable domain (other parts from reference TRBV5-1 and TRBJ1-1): KAGVTQTPRYLIKTRGQQVTLSCSPISGHRSVSWYQQTPGQGLQFLFEYFSETQRNKGNFPGRFSGRQFSNSRSEMNVSTLELGDSALYLCASSALGANTEAFFGQGTRLTVV.

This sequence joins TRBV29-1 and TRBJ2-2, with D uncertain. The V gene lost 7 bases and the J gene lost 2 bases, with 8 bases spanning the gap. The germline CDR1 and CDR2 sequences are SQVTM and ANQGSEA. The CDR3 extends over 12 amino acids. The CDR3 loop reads CSALLNTGELFF. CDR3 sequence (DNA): TGCAGCGCTCTCCTAAACACCGGGGAGCTGTTTTTT.

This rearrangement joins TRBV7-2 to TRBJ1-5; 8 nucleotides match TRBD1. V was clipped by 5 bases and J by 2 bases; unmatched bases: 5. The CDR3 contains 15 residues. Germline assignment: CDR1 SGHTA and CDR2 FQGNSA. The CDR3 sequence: CASSPQGAGNQPQHF. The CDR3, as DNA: TGTGCCAGCAGCCCTCAGGGGGCCGGCAATCAGCCCCAGCATTTT. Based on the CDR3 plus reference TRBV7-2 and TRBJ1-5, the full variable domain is GAGVSQSPSNKVTEKGKDVELRCDPISGHTALYWYRQSLGQGLEFLIYFQGNSAPDKSGLPSDRFSAERTGGSVSTLTIQRTQQEDSAVYLCASSPQGAGNQPQHFGDGTRLSIL.

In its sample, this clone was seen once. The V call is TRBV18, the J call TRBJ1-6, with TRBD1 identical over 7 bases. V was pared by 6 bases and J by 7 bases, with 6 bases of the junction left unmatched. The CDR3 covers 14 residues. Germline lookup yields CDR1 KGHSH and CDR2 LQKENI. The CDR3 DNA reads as TGTGCCAGCTCCCGCGACAGGGAGAATTCACCCCTCCACTTT. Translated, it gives CASSRDRENSPLHF.

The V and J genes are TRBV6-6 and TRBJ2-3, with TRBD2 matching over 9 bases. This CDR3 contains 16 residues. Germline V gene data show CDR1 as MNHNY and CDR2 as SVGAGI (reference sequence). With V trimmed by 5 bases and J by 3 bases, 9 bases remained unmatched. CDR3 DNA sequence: TGTGCCAGCAGTGGGATTCGCGGGAGGGCAACAGATACGCAGTATTTT. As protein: CASSGIRGRATDTQYF.

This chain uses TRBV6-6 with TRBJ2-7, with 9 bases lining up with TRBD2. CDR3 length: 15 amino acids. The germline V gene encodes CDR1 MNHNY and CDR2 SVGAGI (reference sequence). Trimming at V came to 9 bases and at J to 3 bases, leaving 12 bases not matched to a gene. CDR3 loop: CASAQTGSGSYEQYF. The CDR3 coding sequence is TGTGCCAGTGCGCAAACCGGTAGCGGGAGCTACGAGCAGTACTTC.

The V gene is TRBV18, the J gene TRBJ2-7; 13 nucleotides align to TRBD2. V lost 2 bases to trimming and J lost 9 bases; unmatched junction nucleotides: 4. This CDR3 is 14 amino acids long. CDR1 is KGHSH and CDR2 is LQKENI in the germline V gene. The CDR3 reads CASSPLLAGGAQYF. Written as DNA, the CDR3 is TGTGCCAGCTCACCATTACTAGCGGGAGGGGCGCAGTACTTC.

The CDR3: CASRTRWSADNYGYTF. The CDR3 nucleotides are TGCGCCAGCAGAACGAGGTGGTCGGCCGATAACTATGGCTACACCTTC. The rearrangement joins TRBV5-1 to TRBJ1-2; D ambiguous. The germline V gene encodes CDR1 SGHRS and CDR2 YFSETQ. There are 16 residues in the CDR3. V dropped 5 bases and J dropped 1 base, with 18 bases sitting between them.